The subject of this entry is one T cell receptor beta chain. This clone was seen a few times. Its antigen target is currently unknown. No qualities accompany the bases; no much larger clone lies one base away. Here V drops 7 bases and J drops 5 bases, and the junction holds 8 bases not matched to any gene. From a lookup of the germline V gene (reference sequence), CDR1 and CDR2 are MNHEY and SMNVEV. Taken from cysteine to phenylalanine, the CDR3 has 14 residues. The kept DNA is CDR3 alone, 42 bases in frame from the first base. In total, over 600 healthy bone marrow donors made up the cohort. Cohort members were all nominally healthy when sampled, although unrecorded immune exposures were likely present. The donor was CMV seronegative and belonged to the group of 352 seronegative cohort members. Every donor gave a peripheral blood sample, and the peripheral blood mononuclear cells from that sample were used for TCR beta sequencing. Genomic DNA was extracted from the blood cell samples with the Qiagen DNeasy Blood Extraction Kit.

This specimen comes from a study of cytomegalovirus exposure and HLA in healthy donors (dated by TCRdb to the late 2010s). Concerning the study at large: An earlier analysis of 587 of the donors reported about 290 Gb of sequence data and some 120 million unique TCR beta sequences from about 179 million T cells. An early release covering just under 650 HLA-typed donors comprised about 320 gigabases of sequencing data and around 86 million unique TCR sequences. Of the 300 to 500 genotyped donors, approximately 81% were placed in the genetic ancestry cluster associated with self-reported Caucasian donors. The study aimed to test whether cataloging public T cell receptors could reveal signatures of past pathogen exposure. The study profiled the T cell repertoires of some 610 subjects by immunosequencing and related them to cytomegalovirus serostatus. A separate validation cohort of roughly 130 different subjects was used in addition to the approximately 670-subject first cohort. To predict cytomegalovirus infection status, the study combined high-throughput TCR immunosequencing, statistical association of individual TCRs with disease status, and machine learning. To study patterns of TCR occurrence, a later analysis re-analyzed previously published TCR beta repertoires from just over 650 donors and added high-resolution HLA genotyping. In the later analysis, no new phenotypic data were used to find candidate immune exposures; instead, reliance was placed on TCR beta sequences and their occurrence across donors. In an earlier analysis of 587 of the donors, high-throughput TCR beta sequencing was used to judge whether each TCR beta V gene segment behaved as functional or pseudogenic. Donor age, sex, ethnicity and CMV serostatus were compiled alongside the repertoire data. Genome-wide SNP genotypes for about three fifths of the roughly 700 donors were used in a later genetic analysis, which treated that subset as a discovery cohort. Every discovery cohort repertoire had been produced on one sequencing platform. HLA typing covered class I and class II loci at four-digit resolution. The number of donors typed differed by locus, with about 629-640 for A, B, C, DRB1 and DQB1, 522 for DQA1, approximately 570 for DPA1, and around 460 for DPB1. About 5 DR-DQ haplotypes were handled as single units for association and clustering, since linkage in the cohort was strong. Among over 350 genotyped donors of the cohort, an average of roughly 240,000 unique TCR beta nucleotide sequences were sequenced per donor, roughly 20% of them non-productive.

On the study overall, not on this receptor specifically: Because some donors lacked HLA typing at each locus, the association tests relied only on the typed subset. In a later analysis, more than 15,000 TCR beta sequences were associated with specific HLA alleles at a false discovery rate of 0.05. In an earlier analysis of roughly 500 of the donors, most TCR beta V segments appeared in productive rearrangements about 87% or about 30% of the time, broadly matching IMGT annotations. In a later analysis, HLA-associated TCR beta chains were found to be more clonally expanded and to have lower generation probabilities than equally common non-associated chains. Most CMV-associated TCR beta chains appeared to be HLA-restricted in a later analysis, and the HLA associations seemed to be driven largely by CMV exposure. Roughly uniform sequencing depth across donors was assumed in presence/absence analyses, although this assumption may not hold. For the cohort, immune exposure information was limited to CMV serostatus. In a later analysis, TCR association rates were found to vary across HLA loci, with the most associated TCRs seen for DRB1 alleles and the fewest for HLA-C alleles. In a later analysis, several top co-occurrence clusters were reported to appear linked to parvovirus B19, influenza, CMV and Epstein-Barr virus. A further reported finding was that TCR beta sequences accurately predicted the HLA-A and HLA-B alleles for most subjects in the first cohort. The classifier was reported to diagnose cytomegalovirus status with high specificity and sensitivity in both the original cohort and the validation cohort. The cohort was sequenced for TCR beta chains only, and without alpha or paired-chain data the features that could be detected were limited. A later genetic analysis associated a missense DCLRE1C variant with V-gene and J-gene trimming of TCR beta chains, and an independent cohort replicated the association. The sequencing pipeline was judged likely to have produced a cluster of highly shared sequence variants as a technical artifact. Because the 87-base-pair reads could not distinguish some IMGT-functional V segments, including TRBV6-2 and TRBV6-3, those segments were excluded. The authors suggested that the approach could potentially be generalized to other disease states and immunological phenotypes. Most TCR sequences were seen in very few donors, while some public TCRs were found in many individuals. About 17 rarely observed V segments, including chromosome 9 orphons, were excluded from the earlier analysis of a few hundred of the donors because counts were too low. In the study, approximately 160 TCR beta chains were listed as associated with cytomegalovirus. Strong co-occurrence of HLA alleles, especially DR and DQ, made assigning TCR associations to individual alleles difficult. In vitro tests confirmed that a few of the cytomegalovirus-associated TCR beta chains recognize cytomegalovirus antigens. Compared with the roughly 700-donor mean, donors in an Asian-associated ancestry cluster had fewer N-insertions in productive TCRs, according to a later genetic analysis. Correlated functional status among segregating V segments might be attributable to linkage disequilibrium, but an unknown experimental factor could not be ruled out.

Preparation of the library involved the immunoSEQ multiplex PCR assay. For the multiplex PCR, a mixture combining 60 forward primers for TCR Vbeta segments and 13 reverse primers for TCR Jbeta segments was used. The CDR3 region of rearranged TCR beta genes was amplified from genomic DNA with a multiplex PCR assay. The Illumina HiSeq System was used to sequence the amplified TCR beta libraries as 87-base-pair reads. The authors processed their data as follows. A later analysis counted tens of millions of unique TCR beta chains across the 666 repertoires, and 9 million to 14 million of these chains were shared by at least two donors. A nearest-neighbor algorithm error-corrected the raw reads and collapsed the reads into unique sequences, merging closely related sequences to remove PCR and sequencing errors. CDR3 sequences were aligned to IMGT reference sequences to assign V, D and J gene segments. For a sequence to be retained, at least a six-nucleotide match to both a V gene segment and a J gene segment was required. Rearrangements were called productive when the CDR3 lacked stop codons and stayed in frame with V and J; all others were non-productive. CDR3 was defined according to IMGT convention as the region running from the second conserved V-encoded cysteine to the conserved J-encoded phenylalanine. The earlier analysis of 500 to 600 of the donors excluded sequences that lacked an unambiguous match to a single V gene segment. In an earlier analysis of approximately 610 of the donors, V segments were called functional above 56.7% productive rearrangements and were called segregating when the between-donor standard deviation exceeded 5%. A statistical classification framework was built to diagnose cytomegalovirus status from the catalog of TCR beta chain sequences. In a later analysis, TCR nucleotide sequences were compared against IMGT/GENE-DB human TR gene sequences so that V and J genes could be assigned. In a later analysis, CDR3 sequences and most-parsimonious VDJ recombination scenarios were assigned using the TCRdist pipeline. In a later analysis, each TCR beta chain was defined by its CDR3 amino acid sequence together with its V-gene family, and reads without a unique V-gene family were excluded. As a way to deal with suspected cross-contamination and a sequencing artifact, a later analysis dropped 640 or so nucleotide sequences that were highly shared and had low generation probability. In a later analysis, a clonal expansion index for each public chain was calculated from normalized within-repertoire ranks of inferred template counts. In a later analysis, generation probabilities were computed with a VDJ recombination model fitted to out-of-frame rearrangements, and the resulting probabilities were checked against IGoR. In a later analysis, hypergeometric tests were used to score TCR-TCR, TCR-HLA and TCR-CMV co-occurrence, with a repertoire-size bias correction applied to TCR pairs. A later analysis estimated false discovery rates by permuting HLA or CMV assignments 20 times. In a later analysis, co-occurring TCRs were grouped with DBSCAN, and TCRdist sequence similarity was added when clustering was performed within HLA-allele-positive subsets. Repertoires with fewer than 30,000 or more than 120,000 public chains were left out of co-occurrence clustering, as were five repertoires with anomalous nucleotide sharing. Held by TCRdb, this immuneACCESS table contains in-frame sequences only and omits some clones. Under half of the omission traces to an unresolved V gene where checked; the cause of the rest is unknown. The DNA was the basis for D and trimming; V, J and clone size are from that table. This sample is represented by under 150,000 clones; about four fifths of them were singletons. 3% to 4% of the sample belongs to the ten largest clones.

The chain couples TRBV27 to TRBJ1-1, with TRBD1 identical over 9 junction bases. Sequencing was done on a sample of PBMCs. The receptor was isolated from a woman aged 40 to 50 in good health and CMV-seronegative. For the CDR3, the sequence is CASTPQGASTEAFF. The nucleotide sequence reads TGTGCCAGCACCCCACAGGGGGCGAGTACTGAAGCTTTCTTT.